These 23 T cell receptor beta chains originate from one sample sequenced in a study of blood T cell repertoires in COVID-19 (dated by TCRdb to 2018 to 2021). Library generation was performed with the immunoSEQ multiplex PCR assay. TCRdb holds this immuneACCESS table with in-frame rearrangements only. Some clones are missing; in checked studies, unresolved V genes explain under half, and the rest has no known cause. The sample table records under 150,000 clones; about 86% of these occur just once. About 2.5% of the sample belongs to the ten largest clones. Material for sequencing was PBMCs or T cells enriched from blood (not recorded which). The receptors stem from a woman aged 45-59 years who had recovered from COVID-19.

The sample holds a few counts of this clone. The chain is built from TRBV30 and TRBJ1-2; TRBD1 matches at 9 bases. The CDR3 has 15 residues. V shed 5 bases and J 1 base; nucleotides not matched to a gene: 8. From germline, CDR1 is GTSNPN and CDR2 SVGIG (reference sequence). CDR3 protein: CAWYRDRAFNYGYTF. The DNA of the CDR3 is TGTGCCTGGTACCGGGACAGGGCGTTTAACTATGGCTACACCTTC. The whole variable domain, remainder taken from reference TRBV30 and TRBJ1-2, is SQTIHQWPATLVQPVGSPLSLECTVEGTSNPNLYWYRQAAGRGLQLLFYSVGIGQISSEVPQNLSASRPQDRQFILSSKKLLLSDSGFYLCAWYRDRAFNYGYTFGSGTRLTVV.

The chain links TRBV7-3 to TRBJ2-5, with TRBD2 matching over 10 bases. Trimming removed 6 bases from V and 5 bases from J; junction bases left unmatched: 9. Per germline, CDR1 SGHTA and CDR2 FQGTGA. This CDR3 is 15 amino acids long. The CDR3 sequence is CASSYSGGALETQYF. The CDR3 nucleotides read TGTGCCAGCAGTTACAGCGGGGGGGCCCTTGAGACCCAGTACTTC.

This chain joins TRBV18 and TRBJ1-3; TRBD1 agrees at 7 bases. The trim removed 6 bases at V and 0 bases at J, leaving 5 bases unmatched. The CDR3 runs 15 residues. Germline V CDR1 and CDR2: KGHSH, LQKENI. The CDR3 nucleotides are TGTGCCAGCTCCCCCGACAGGGCCTCTGGAAACACCATATATTTT. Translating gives CASSPDRASGNTIYF.

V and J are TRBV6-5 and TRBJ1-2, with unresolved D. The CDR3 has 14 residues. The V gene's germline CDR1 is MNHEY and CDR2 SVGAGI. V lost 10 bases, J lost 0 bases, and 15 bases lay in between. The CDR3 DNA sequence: TGTGCCACTCGGTCCTACGGGGCTAACTATGGCTACACCTTC. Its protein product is CATRSYGANYGYTF.

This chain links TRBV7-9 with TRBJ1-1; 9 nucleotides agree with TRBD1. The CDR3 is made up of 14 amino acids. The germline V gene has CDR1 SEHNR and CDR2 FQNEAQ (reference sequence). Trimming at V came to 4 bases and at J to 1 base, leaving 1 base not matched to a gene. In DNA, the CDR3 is TGTGCCAGCAGCTCGGACAGGGGGAACACTGAAGCTTTCTTT. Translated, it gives CASSSDRGNTEAFF.

CDR3 sequence: CASSLVGSFSEQYF. The CDR3 nucleotides are TGTGCCAGCAGCTTGGTCGGTAGCTTTAGCGAGCAGTACTTC. This chain connects TRBV5-8 to TRBJ2-7; D not certain. This CDR3 has 14 residues. Per the germline V gene, CDR1 is SGHTS and CDR2 is YDEGEE. With 0 bases removed from V and 6 bases from J, the gap between germline ends came to 13 bases.

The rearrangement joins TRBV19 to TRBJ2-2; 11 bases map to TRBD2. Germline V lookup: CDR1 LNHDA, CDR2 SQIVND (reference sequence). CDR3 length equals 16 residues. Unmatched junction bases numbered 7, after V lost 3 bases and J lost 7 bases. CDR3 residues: CASSMTSGVGIGELFF. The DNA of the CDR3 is TGTGCCAGTAGTATGACTAGCGGGGTCGGTATCGGGGAGCTGTTTTTT.

The chain's CDR3 is CATSRDTHMTVSGNTIYF. The CDR3 bases are TGTGCCACCAGCAGAGATACCCACATGACAGTTTCTGGAAACACCATATATTTT. This rearrangement joins TRBV15 to TRBJ1-3; a possible D gene is TRBD1 (5 bases). CDR1 is LNHNV and CDR2 is YYDKDF in the germline V gene (reference sequence). Trimming took off 0 bases at V and 1 base at J, with 16 bases between the two ends. This CDR3 has 18 amino acids.

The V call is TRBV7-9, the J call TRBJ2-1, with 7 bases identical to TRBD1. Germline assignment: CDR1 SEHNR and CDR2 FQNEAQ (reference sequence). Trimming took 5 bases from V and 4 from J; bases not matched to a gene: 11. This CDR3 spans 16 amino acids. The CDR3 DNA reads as TGTGCCAGCAGCCCCTACGGGGACAGAATATACAATGAGCAGTTCTTC. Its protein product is CASSPYGDRIYNEQFF.

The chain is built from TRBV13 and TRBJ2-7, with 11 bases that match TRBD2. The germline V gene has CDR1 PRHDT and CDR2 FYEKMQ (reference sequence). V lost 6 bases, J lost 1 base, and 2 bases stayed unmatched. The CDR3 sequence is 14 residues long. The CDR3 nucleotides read TGTGCCAGCAGGACTAGCGGGGAGTCCTACGAGCAGTACTTC. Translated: CASRTSGESYEQYF.

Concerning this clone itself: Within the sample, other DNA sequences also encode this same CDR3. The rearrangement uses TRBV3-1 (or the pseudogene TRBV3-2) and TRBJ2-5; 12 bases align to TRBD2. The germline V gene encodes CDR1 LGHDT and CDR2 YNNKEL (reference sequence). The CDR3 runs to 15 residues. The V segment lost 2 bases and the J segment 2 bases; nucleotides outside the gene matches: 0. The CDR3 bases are TGTGCCAGCAGCCAACTAGCGGGGGGGCAAGAGACCCAGTACTTC. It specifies CASSQLAGGQETQYF.

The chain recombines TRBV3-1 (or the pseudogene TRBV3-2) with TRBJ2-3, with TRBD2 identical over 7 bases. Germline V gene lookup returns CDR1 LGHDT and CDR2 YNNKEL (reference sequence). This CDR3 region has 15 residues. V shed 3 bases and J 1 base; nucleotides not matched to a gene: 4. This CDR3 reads CASSHGGGGTDTQYF. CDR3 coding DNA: TGTGCCAGCAGCCACGGGGGAGGGGGCACAGATACGCAGTATTTT.

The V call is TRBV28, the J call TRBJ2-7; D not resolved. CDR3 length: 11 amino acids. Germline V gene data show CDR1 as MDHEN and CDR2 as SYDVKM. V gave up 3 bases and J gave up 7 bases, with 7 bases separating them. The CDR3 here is CASSFVGEQYF. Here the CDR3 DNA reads TGTGCCAGCAGTTTTGTCGGTGAGCAGTACTTC.

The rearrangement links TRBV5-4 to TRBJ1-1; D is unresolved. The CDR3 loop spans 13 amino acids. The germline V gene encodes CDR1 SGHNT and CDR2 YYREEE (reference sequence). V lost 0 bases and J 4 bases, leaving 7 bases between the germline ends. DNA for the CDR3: TGTGCCAGCAGCTTGGAGACATTCACTGAAGCTTTCTTT. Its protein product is CASSLETFTEAFF.

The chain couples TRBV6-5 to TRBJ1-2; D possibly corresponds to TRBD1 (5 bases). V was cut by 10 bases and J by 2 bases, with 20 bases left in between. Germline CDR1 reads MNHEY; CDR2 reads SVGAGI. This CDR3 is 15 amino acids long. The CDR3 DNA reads TGTGCCACGCACCTCGGGGGGACGAAAAACTATGGCTACACCTTC. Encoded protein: CATHLGGTKNYGYTF.

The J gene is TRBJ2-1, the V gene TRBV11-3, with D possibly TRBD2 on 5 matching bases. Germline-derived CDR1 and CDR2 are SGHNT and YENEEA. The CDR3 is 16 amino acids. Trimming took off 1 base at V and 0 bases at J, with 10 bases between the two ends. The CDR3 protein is CASSLGGLSSYNEQFF. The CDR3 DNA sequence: TGTGCCAGCAGCTTAGGAGGGCTTAGCTCCTACAATGAGCAGTTCTTC.

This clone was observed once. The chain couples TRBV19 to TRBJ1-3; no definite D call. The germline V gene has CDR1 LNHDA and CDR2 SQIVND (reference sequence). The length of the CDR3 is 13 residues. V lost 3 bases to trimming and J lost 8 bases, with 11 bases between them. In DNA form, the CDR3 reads TGTGCCAGTAGTATGTCGCGGAGAGACACCATATATTTT. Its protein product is CASSMSRRDTIYF.

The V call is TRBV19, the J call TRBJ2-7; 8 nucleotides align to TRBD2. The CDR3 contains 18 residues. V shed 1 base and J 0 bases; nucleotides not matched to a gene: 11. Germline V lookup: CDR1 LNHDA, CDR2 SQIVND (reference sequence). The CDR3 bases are TGTGCCAGTAGTATAGCGTTACCCGGGGGGGCAAGCTCCTACGAGCAGTACTTC. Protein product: CASSIALPGGASSYEQYF.

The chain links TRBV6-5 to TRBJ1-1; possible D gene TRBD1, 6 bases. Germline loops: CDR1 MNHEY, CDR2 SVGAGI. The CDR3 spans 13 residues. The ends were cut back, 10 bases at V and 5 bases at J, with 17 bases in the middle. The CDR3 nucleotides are TGTGCCAACCCAGGGGTGGGAGGGACTGAAGCTTTCTTT. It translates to CANPGVGGTEAFF.

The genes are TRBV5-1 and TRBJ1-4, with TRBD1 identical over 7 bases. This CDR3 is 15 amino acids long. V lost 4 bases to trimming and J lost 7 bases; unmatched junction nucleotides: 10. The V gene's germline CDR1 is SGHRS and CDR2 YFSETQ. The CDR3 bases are TGCGCCAGCAGCCCAACAGGGGCAAGTGCTGAAAAACTGTTTTTT. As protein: CASSPTGASAEKLFF.

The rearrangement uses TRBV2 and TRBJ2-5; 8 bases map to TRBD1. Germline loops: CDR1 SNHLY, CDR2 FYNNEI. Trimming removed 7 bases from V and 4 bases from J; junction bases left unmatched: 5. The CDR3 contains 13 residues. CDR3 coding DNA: TGTGCCAGCATTCGAACAGGGGGAGAGACCCAGTACTTC. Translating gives CASIRTGGETQYF.

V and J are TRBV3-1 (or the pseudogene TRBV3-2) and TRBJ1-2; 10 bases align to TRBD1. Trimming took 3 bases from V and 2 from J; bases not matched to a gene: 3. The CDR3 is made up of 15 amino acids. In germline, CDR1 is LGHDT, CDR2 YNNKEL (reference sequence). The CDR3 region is CASSQKTGGNYGYTF. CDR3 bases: TGTGCCAGCAGCCAGAAGACAGGGGGCAACTATGGCTACACCTTC.

DNA for the CDR3: TGTGCCAGCAGTTACTCCGACACCCAGATAAGCTACACCTTC. Translated: CASSYSDTQISYTF. The chain has TRBV6-5 and TRBJ1-2, with unresolved D. The CDR3 extends over 14 amino acids. The V gene lost 0 bases and the J gene lost 9 bases, with 14 bases spanning the gap. The germline V gene has CDR1 MNHEY and CDR2 SVGAGI.